These 2 T cell receptor beta chains share one sample of origin, sequenced in a study of CD8 T cells in ankylosing spondylitis. TCRdb used MiXCR to reprocess the 5' RACE reads, holding one entry per CDR3 protein. This table has more than 300,000 distinct CDR3 sequences, about 9.9% appearing once. The specimen was blood, either unsorted or a sorted T cell fraction (not recorded which). The receptors here all came from a female donor with ankylosing spondylitis or in good health (not recorded which).

This clonotype was found many times. At one end, the junction sequence differs from germline, possibly due to a read error. This rearrangement joins TRBV20-1 to TRBJ2-1, with 10 positions matching TRBD2. The CDR3 length is 16 residues. The V gene's germline CDR1 is DFQATT and CDR2 SNEGSKA (reference sequence). Here the CDR3 reads CSARGILSGRANEQFF. The DNA of the CDR3 is TGCAGTGCCAGAGGGATACTAAGCGGGAGGGCCAATGAGCAGTTCTTC.

This clonotype showed up many times. The rearrangement links TRBV5-1 to TRBJ2-2; weak D call: TRBD1 (5 bases). The V end lost 4 bases, the J end lost 1 base, and 8 bases lay between the germline ends. The CDR3 contains 14 residues. Germline assignment: CDR1 SGHRS and CDR2 YFSETQ. Here the CDR3 reads CASSQTENTGELFF. Here the CDR3 DNA reads TGCGCCAGCAGCCAGACAGAGAACACCGGGGAGCTGTTTTTT.